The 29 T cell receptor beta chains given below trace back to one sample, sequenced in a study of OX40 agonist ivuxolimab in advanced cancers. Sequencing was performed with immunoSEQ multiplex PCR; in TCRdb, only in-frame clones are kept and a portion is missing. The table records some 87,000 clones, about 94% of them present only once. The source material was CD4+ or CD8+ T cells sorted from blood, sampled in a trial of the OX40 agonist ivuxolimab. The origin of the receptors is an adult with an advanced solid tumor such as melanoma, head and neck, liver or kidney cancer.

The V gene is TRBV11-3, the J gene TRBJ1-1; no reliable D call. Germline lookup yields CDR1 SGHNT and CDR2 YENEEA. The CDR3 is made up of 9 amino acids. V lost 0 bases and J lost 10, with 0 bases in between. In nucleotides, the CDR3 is TGTGCCAGCAGCTTAGAAGCTTTCTTT. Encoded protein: CASSLEAFF.

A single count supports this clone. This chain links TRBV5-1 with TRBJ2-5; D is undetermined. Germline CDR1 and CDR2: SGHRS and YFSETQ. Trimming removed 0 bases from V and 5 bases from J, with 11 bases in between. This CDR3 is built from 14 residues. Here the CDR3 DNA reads TGCGCCAGCAGCTTGGAACTTGGTGAGGAGACCCAGTACTTC. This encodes CASSLELGEETQYF.

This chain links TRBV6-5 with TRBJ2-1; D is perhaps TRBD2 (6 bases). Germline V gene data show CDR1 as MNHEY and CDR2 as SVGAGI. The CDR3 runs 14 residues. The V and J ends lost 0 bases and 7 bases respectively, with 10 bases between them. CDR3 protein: CASSYSGTGNEQFF. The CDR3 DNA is TGTGCCAGCAGTTACTCCGGGACTGGAAATGAGCAGTTCTTC.

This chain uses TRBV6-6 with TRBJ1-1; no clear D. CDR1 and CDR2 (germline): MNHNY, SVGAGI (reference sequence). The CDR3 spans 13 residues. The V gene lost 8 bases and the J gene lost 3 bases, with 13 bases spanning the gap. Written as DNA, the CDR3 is TGTGCCAGCGGGGTGCGATGGGACACTGAAGCTTTCTTT. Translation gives CASGVRWDTEAFF.

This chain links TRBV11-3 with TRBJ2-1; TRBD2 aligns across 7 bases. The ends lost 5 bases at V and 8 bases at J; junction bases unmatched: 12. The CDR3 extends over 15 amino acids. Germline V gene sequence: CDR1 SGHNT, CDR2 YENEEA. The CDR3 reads CASSDLREYGHEQFF. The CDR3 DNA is TGTGCCAGCAGCGACTTGCGGGAGTACGGACATGAGCAGTTCTTC.

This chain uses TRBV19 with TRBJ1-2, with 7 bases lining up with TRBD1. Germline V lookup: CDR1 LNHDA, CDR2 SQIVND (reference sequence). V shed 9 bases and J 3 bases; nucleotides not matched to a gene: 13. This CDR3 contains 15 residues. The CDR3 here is CASGTPRGSDYGYTF. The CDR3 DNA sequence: TGTGCCAGCGGGACCCCCAGGGGGAGTGACTATGGCTACACCTTC.

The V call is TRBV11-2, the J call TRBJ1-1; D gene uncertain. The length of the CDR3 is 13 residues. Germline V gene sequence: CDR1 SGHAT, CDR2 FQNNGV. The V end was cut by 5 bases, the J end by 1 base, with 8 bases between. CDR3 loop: CASSPPGNTEAFF. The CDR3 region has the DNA TGTGCCAGCAGCCCCCCGGGGAACACTGAAGCTTTCTTT.

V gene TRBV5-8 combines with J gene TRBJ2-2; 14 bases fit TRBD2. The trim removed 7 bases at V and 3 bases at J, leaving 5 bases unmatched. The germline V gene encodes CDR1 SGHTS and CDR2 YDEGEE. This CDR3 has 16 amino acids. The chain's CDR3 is CASLTSGRADTGELFF. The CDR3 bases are TGTGCCAGCCTGACTAGCGGGAGGGCCGACACCGGGGAGCTGTTTTTT.

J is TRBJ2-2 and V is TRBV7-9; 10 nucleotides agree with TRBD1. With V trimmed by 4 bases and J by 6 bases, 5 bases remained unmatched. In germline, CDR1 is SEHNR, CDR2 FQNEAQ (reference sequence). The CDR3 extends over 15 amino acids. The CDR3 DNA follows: TGTGCCAGCAGCTCCCGGACAGGGGGTCCCGGGGAGCTGTTTTTT. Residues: CASSSRTGGPGELFF.

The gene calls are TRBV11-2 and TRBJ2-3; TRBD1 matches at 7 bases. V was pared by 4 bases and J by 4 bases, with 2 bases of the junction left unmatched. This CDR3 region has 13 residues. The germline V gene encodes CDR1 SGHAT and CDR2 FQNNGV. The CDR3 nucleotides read TGTGCCAGCAGCTACACAGGGGCAGATACGCAGTATTTT. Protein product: CASSYTGADTQYF. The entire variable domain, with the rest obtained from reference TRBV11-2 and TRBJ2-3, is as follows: EAGVAQSPRYKIIEKRQSVAFWCNPISGHATLYWYQQILGQGPKLLIQFQNNGVVDDSQLPKDRFSAERLKGVDSTLKIQPAKLEDSAVYLCASSYTGADTQYFGPGTRLTVL.

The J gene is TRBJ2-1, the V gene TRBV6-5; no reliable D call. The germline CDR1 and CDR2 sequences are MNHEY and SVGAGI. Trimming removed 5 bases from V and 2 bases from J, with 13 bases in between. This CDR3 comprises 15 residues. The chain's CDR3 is CASSISGRAYNEQFF. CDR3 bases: TGTGCCAGCAGTATCTCGGGTCGAGCCTACAATGAGCAGTTCTTC.

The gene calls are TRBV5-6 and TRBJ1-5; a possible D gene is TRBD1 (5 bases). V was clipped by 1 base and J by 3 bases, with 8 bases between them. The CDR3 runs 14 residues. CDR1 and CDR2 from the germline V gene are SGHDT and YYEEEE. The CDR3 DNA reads TGTGCCAGCAGCTTGTTCGGACACAATCAGCCCCAGCATTTT. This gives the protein CASSLFGHNQPQHF.

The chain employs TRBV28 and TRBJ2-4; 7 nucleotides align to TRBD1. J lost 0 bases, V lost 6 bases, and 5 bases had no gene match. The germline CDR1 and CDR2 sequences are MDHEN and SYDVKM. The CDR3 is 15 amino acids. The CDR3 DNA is TGTGCCAGCAGACAGGGGCATCTAGCCAAAAACATTCAGTACTTC. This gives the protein CASRQGHLAKNIQYF.

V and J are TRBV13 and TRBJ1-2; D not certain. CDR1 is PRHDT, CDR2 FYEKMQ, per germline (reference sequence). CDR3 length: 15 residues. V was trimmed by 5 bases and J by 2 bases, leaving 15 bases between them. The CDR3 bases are TGTGCCAGCAGCACCCTTGGACGGAACAACTATGGCTACACCTTC. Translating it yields CASSTLGRNNYGYTF.

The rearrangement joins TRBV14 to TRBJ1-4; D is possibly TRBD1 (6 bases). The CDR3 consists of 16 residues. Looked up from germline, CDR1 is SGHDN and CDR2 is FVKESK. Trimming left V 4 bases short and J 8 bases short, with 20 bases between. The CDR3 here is CASSRLGGAIGEKLFF. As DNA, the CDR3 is TGTGCCAGCAGCCGCCTCGGGGGGGCGATAGGGGAAAAACTGTTTTTT.

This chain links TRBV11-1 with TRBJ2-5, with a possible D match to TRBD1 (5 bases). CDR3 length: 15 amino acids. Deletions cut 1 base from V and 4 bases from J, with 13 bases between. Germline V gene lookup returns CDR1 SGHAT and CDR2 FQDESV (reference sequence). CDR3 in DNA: TGTGCCAGCAGCTTAGAGATGGGGCGGTTAGAGACCCAGTACTTC. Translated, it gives CASSLEMGRLETQYF.

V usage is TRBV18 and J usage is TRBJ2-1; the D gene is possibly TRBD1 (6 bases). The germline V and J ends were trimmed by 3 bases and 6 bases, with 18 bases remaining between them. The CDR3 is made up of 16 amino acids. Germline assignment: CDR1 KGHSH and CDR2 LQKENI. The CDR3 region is CASSPNGRGLGNEQFF. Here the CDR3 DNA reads TGTGCCAGCTCACCGAACGGCAGGGGATTGGGCAATGAGCAGTTCTTC. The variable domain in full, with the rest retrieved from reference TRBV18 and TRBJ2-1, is NAGVMQNPRHLVRRRGQEARLRCSPMKGHSHVYWYRQLPEEGLKFMVYLQKENIIDESGMPKERFSAEFPKEGPSILRIQQVVRGDSAAYFCASSPNGRGLGNEQFFGPGTRLTVL.

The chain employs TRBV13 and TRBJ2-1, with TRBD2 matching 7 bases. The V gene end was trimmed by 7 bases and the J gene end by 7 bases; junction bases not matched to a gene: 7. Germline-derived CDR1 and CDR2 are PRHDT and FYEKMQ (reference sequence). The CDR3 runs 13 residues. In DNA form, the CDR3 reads TGTGCCAGCACGGGCGGGAGCGGAAATGAGCAGTTCTTC. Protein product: CASTGGSGNEQFF.

CDR3 sequence reads: CASSLNSYEQYF. CDR3 nucleotide sequence: TGCGCCAGCAGCTTGAACTCCTACGAGCAGTACTTC. The rearrangement uses TRBV5-1 and TRBJ2-7; the D is unclear. Trimming stripped 1 base from V and 0 bases from J, with 2 bases between. The CDR3 is 12 amino acids. Germline assignment: CDR1 SGHRS and CDR2 YFSETQ. Together with reference TRBV5-1 and TRBJ2-7, the CDR3 gives the full variable domain: KAGVTQTPRYLIKTRGQQVTLSCSPISGHRSVSWYQQTPGQGLQFLFEYFSETQRNKGNFPGRFSGRQFSNSRSEMNVSTLELGDSALYLCASSLNSYEQYFGPGTRLTVT.

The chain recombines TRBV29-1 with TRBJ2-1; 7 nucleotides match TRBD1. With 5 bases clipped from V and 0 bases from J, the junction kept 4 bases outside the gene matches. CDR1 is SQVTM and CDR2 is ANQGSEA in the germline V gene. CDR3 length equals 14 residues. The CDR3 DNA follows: TGCAGCGTTATCGGACAGGACTCCTACAATGAGCAGTTCTTC. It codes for CSVIGQDSYNEQFF.

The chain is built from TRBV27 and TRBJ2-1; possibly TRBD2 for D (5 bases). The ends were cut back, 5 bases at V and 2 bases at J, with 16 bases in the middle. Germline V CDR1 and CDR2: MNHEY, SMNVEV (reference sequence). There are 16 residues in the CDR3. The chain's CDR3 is CASSPGLAGAYNEQFF. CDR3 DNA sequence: TGTGCCAGCAGTCCAGGACTTGCGGGTGCCTACAATGAGCAGTTCTTC.

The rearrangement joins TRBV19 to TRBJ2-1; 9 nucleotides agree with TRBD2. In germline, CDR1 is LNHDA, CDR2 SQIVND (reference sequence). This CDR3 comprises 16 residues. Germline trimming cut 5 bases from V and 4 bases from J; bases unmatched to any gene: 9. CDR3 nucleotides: TGTGCCAGTAGTCTAAGGACTAGCGAGCCTTACAATGAGCAGTTCTTC. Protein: CASSLRTSEPYNEQFF. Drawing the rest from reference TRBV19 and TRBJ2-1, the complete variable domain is DGGITQSPKYLFRKEGQNVTLSCEQNLNHDAMYWYRQDPGQGLRLIYYSQIVNDFQKGDIAEGYSVSREKKESFPLTVTSAQKNPTAFYLCASSLRTSEPYNEQFFGPGTRLTVL.

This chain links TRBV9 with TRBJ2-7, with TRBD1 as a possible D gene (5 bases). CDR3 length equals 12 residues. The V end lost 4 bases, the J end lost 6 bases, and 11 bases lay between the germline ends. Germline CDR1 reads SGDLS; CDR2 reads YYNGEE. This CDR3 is CASSLDQGEQYF. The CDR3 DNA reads TGTGCCAGCAGCCTTGACCAGGGCGAGCAGTACTTC.

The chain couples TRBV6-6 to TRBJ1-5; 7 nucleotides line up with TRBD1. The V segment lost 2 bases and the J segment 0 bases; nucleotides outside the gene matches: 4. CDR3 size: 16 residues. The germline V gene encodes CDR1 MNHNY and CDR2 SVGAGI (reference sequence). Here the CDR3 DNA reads TGTGCCAGCAGTTACGTTCCAGGGGGTAGCAATCAGCCCCAGCATTTT. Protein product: CASSYVPGGSNQPQHF.

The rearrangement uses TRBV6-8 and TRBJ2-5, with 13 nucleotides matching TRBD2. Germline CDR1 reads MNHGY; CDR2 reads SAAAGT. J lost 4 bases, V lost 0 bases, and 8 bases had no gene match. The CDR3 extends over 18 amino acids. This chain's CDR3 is CASSYSGLAGLVLETQYF. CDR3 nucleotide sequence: TGTGCCAGCAGTTACTCGGGACTAGCGGGACTCGTTTTAGAGACCCAGTACTTC.

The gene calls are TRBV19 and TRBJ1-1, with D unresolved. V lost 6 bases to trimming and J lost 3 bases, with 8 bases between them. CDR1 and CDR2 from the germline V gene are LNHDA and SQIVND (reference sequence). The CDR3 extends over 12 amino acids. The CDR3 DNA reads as TGTGCCAGTAGAATTGGACACACTGAAGCTTTCTTT. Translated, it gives CASRIGHTEAFF.

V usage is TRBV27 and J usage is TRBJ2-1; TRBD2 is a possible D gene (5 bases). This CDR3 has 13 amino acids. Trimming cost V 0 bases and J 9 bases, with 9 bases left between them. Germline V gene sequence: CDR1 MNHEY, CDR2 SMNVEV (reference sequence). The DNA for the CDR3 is TGTGCCAGCAGTTTATCGACCCGGGGTGAGCAGTTCTTC. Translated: CASSLSTRGEQFF.

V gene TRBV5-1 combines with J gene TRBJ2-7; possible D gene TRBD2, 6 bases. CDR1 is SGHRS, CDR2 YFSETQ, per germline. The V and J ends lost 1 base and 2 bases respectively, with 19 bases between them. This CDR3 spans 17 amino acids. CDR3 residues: CASSLRGRGINTYEQYF. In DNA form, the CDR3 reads TGCGCCAGCAGCTTGAGGGGTCGGGGGATCAACACCTACGAGCAGTACTTC.

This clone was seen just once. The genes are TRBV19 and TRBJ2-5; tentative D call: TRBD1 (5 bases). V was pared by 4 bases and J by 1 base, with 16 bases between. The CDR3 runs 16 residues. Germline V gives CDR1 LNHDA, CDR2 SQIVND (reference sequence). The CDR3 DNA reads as TGTGCCAGTAGTAGTCGATCTGGACACTCCCAAGAGACCCAGTACTTC. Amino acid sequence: CASSSRSGHSQETQYF.